A selection of T cell receptor beta chains follows, all from one sample in a study of T-cell reconstitution after alpha-beta-depleted transplantation in children. Using its own MiXCR run on the PCR reads, TCRdb lists one record per CDR3 protein. Of 200,000 to 250,000 distinct CDR3 sequences listed, roughly a tenth are singletons. Sample: PBMCs, taken before TCRalphabeta/CD19-depleted stem cell transplant. Source of these receptors: a child less than two years old with acute myeloid leukemia, due to receive a stem cell transplant. CDR3s include the opening cysteine and the closing phenylalanine or tryptophan. The order of the fields is D gene, clone size, V gene, J gene, CDR3 protein, CDR3 DNA. D genes are given only for firm matches. A row's size may be missing; if present it is once, few, many or a size class.

D gene: .; clone size: many; V gene: TRBV14; J gene: TRBJ2-7; CDR3 protein: CASSQDYRNSSYEQYF; CDR3 DNA: TGTGCCAGCAGCCAAGATTACAGGAATAGCTCCTACGAGCAGTACTTC
D gene: .; clone size: many; V gene: TRBV11-1; J gene: TRBJ2-2; CDR3 protein: CASSLRERTGELFF; CDR3 DNA: TGTGCCAGCAGCTTAAGGGAACGAACCGGGGAGCTGTTTTTT
D gene: .; clone size: .; V gene: TRBV27; J gene: TRBJ2-1; CDR3 protein: CTSSRGESYNEQFF; CDR3 DNA: TGCACCAGCAGTCGCGGGGAATCCTACAATGAGCAGTTCTTC
D gene: .; clone size: many; V gene: TRBV20-1; J gene: TRBJ2-1; CDR3 protein: CSASGPSYNEQFF; CDR3 DNA: TGCAGTGCTAGCGGGCCCTCCTACAATGAGCAGTTCTTC
D gene: .; clone size: many; V gene: TRBV9; J gene: TRBJ2-1; CDR3 protein: CASSVGASAGRPYNEQFF; CDR3 DNA: TGTGCCAGCAGCGTAGGCGCGTCGGCGGGGAGACCCTACAATGAGCAGTTCTTC
D gene: TRBD2; clone size: .; V gene: TRBV6-5; J gene: TRBJ2-1; CDR3 protein: CASSYTGTTNREQFF; CDR3 DNA: TGTGCCAGCAGTTACACCGGGACTACGAACCGGGAGCAGTTCTTC
D gene: .; clone size: .; V gene: TRBV7-2; J gene: TRBJ1-2; CDR3 protein: CASSLGQVGYGYTF; CDR3 DNA: TGTGCCAGCAGCTTAGGACAGGTTGGATATGGCTACACCTTC
D gene: .; clone size: many; V gene: TRBV29-1; J gene: TRBJ2-4; CDR3 protein: CSVEWNNKNIQYF; CDR3 DNA: TGCAGCGTTGAATGGAACAACAAAAACATTCAGTACTTC
D gene: TRBD2; clone size: many; V gene: TRBV30; J gene: TRBJ2-1; CDR3 protein: CAWTYGGGPREQFF; CDR3 DNA: TGTGCCTGGACCTACGGCGGGGGGCCGCGGGAGCAGTTCTTC
D gene: .; clone size: many; V gene: TRBV6-5; J gene: TRBJ2-5; CDR3 protein: CASSWNRQEETQYF; CDR3 DNA: TGTGCCAGCAGTTGGAACCGACAGGAAGAGACCCAGTACTTC
D gene: .; clone size: many; V gene: TRBV12-3/TRBV12-4; J gene: TRBJ2-5; CDR3 protein: CASSYGSRSGETQYF; CDR3 DNA: TGTGCCAGCAGCTATGGGAGCCGTTCCGGGGAGACCCAGTACTTC
D gene: .; clone size: many; V gene: TRBV12-3/TRBV12-4; J gene: TRBJ2-2; CDR3 protein: CASKPYTGELFF; CDR3 DNA: TGTGCCAGCAAACCGTACACCGGGGAGCTGTTTTTT
D gene: TRBD2; clone size: many; V gene: TRBV5-1; J gene: TRBJ2-7; CDR3 protein: CASSSTSGRYEQYF; CDR3 DNA: TGCGCCAGCAGCTCTACTAGCGGGAGATACGAGCAGTACTTC
D gene: .; clone size: .; V gene: TRBV11-2; J gene: TRBJ2-5; CDR3 protein: CASSLVRPLGGERPQETQYF; CDR3 DNA: TGTGCCAGCAGCTTAGTTCGACCTCTCGGGGGTGAGAGGCCACAAGAGACCCAGTACTTC
D gene: .; clone size: .; V gene: TRBV19; J gene: TRBJ2-1; CDR3 protein: CASRGPPDYNEQFF; CDR3 DNA: TGTGCCAGTAGGGGACCCCCGGATTACAATGAGCAGTTCTTC
D gene: .; clone size: many; V gene: TRBV5-1; J gene: TRBJ1-2; CDR3 protein: CASSPLMASGYTF; CDR3 DNA: TGCGCCAGCAGCCCTCTAATGGCTAGCGGCTACACCTTC
D gene: TRBD1; clone size: many; V gene: TRBV27; J gene: TRBJ1-1; CDR3 protein: CASSSFTGGRALGTEAFF; CDR3 DNA: TGTGCCAGCAGTTCCTTCACAGGGGGTCGTGCCCTCGGCACTGAAGCTTTCTTT
D gene: .; clone size: many; V gene: TRBV7-2; J gene: TRBJ2-3; CDR3 protein: CASSFGSGTDTQYF; CDR3 DNA: TGTGCCAGCAGCTTCGGTAGCGGCACAGATACGCAGTATTTT
D gene: .; clone size: many; V gene: TRBV6-2/TRBV6-3; J gene: TRBJ1-1; CDR3 protein: CASSYPWGRPLMNTEAFF; CDR3 DNA: TGTGCCAGCAGTTACCCCTGGGGCAGGCCCCTAATGAACACTGAAGCTTTCTTT
D gene: TRBD1; clone size: many; V gene: TRBV7-8; J gene: TRBJ1-1; CDR3 protein: CASSLRQGASEAFF; CDR3 DNA: TGTGCCAGCAGCTTAAGGCAGGGGGCTTCGGAAGCTTTCTTT
D gene: .; clone size: many; V gene: TRBV7-9; J gene: TRBJ2-1; CDR3 protein: CASESLSYNEQFF; CDR3 DNA: TGTGCCAGCGAATCCCTCTCCTACAATGAGCAGTTCTTC
D gene: TRBD2; clone size: many; V gene: TRBV18; J gene: TRBJ2-3; CDR3 protein: CASSPPSGGFNTQYF; CDR3 DNA: TGTGCCAGCTCACCACCAAGCGGGGGATTCAATACGCAGTATTTT
D gene: TRBD2; clone size: many; V gene: TRBV20-1; J gene: TRBJ2-7; CDR3 protein: CSASATSGAYEQYF; CDR3 DNA: TGCAGTGCTAGTGCGACTAGCGGGGCCTACGAGCAGTACTTC
D gene: .; clone size: many; V gene: TRBV4-3; J gene: TRBJ1-4; CDR3 protein: CASSQAINLEVWKLFF; CDR3 DNA: TGCGCCAGCAGCCAGGCCATCAACCTCGAGGTTTGGAAACTGTTTTTT
D gene: .; clone size: many; V gene: TRBV29-1; J gene: TRBJ2-7; CDR3 protein: CSVGQGFSYEQYF; CDR3 DNA: TGCAGCGTTGGGCAGGGGTTCTCCTACGAGCAGTACTTC
D gene: .; clone size: many; V gene: TRBV29-1; J gene: TRBJ2-4; CDR3 protein: CSAGGGAKNIQYF; CDR3 DNA: TGCAGCGCCGGAGGGGGGGCGAAAAACATTCAGTACTTC
D gene: TRBD1; clone size: many; V gene: TRBV7-2; J gene: TRBJ1-3; CDR3 protein: CASSVGQGGGNTIYF; CDR3 DNA: TGTGCCAGCAGCGTTGGACAGGGGGGGGGAAACACCATATATTTT
D gene: .; clone size: many; V gene: TRBV11-2; J gene: TRBJ1-1; CDR3 protein: CASSLDRLGNGSFF; CDR3 DNA: TGTGCCAGCAGCTTAGATCGTTTAGGCAATGGATCTTTCTTT
D gene: .; clone size: many; V gene: TRBV11-2; J gene: TRBJ1-1; CDR3 protein: CASSFRGPDTEAFF; CDR3 DNA: TGTGCCAGCAGCTTCCGGGGGCCCGACACTGAAGCTTTCTTT
D gene: .; clone size: many; V gene: TRBV7-8; J gene: TRBJ1-5; CDR3 protein: CASSGLLGPQHF; CDR3 DNA: TGTGCCAGCAGCGGGCTTCTGGGGCCCCAGCATTTT
D gene: TRBD2; clone size: many; V gene: TRBV2; J gene: TRBJ2-7; CDR3 protein: CASSSLSSSGSLYEQYF; CDR3 DNA: TGTGCCAGCAGTTCACTCAGTTCTAGCGGGAGTCTCTACGAGCAGTACTTC
D gene: TRBD2; clone size: many; V gene: TRBV5-1; J gene: TRBJ2-7; CDR3 protein: CASALLSGSLYEQYF; CDR3 DNA: TGCGCCAGCGCACTACTTAGCGGGAGTTTGTACGAGCAGTACTTC
D gene: .; clone size: many; V gene: TRBV5-1; J gene: TRBJ1-1; CDR3 protein: CASSRSPDTEAFF; CDR3 DNA: TGCGCCAGCTCCCGATCCCCGGACACTGAAGCTTTCTTT
D gene: .; clone size: many; V gene: TRBV12-3/TRBV12-4; J gene: TRBJ2-5; CDR3 protein: CASLPTLQETQYF; CDR3 DNA: TGTGCCAGCCTCCCGACCCTCCAAGAGACCCAGTACTTC
D gene: .; clone size: many; V gene: TRBV5-1; J gene: TRBJ2-1; CDR3 protein: CASSSPVWGGEQFF; CDR3 DNA: TGCGCCAGCAGCTCCCCCGTCTGGGGTGGTGAGCAGTTCTTC
D gene: .; clone size: many; V gene: TRBV19; J gene: TRBJ1-5; CDR3 protein: CASSTAGRAPNQPQHF; CDR3 DNA: TGTGCCAGTAGTACCGCGGGCAGGGCCCCCAATCAGCCCCAGCATTTT
D gene: TRBD2; clone size: many; V gene: TRBV5-1; J gene: TRBJ2-1; CDR3 protein: CASSFLAGGPNEQFF; CDR3 DNA: TGTGCCAGCAGTTTTTTAGCGGGAGGGCCAAATGAGCAGTTCTTC
D gene: TRBD1; clone size: many; V gene: TRBV6-2/TRBV6-3; J gene: TRBJ2-2; CDR3 protein: CASSYVTGLLDTGELFF; CDR3 DNA: TGTGCCAGCAGTTACGTGACAGGGTTATTAGACACCGGGGAGCTGTTTTTT
D gene: TRBD2; clone size: many; V gene: TRBV24-1; J gene: TRBJ2-5; CDR3 protein: CATSLAGGPEEAQYF; CDR3 DNA: TGTGCCACCAGTTTAGCGGGAGGGCCTGAAGAGGCCCAGTACTTC
D gene: .; clone size: many; V gene: TRBV4-1; J gene: TRBJ2-7; CDR3 protein: CASSQGGGPSYEQYF; CDR3 DNA: TGCGCCAGCAGCCAAGGAGGGGGGCCCTCCTACGAGCAGTACTTC